This TCR beta chain is from a study of cytomegalovirus exposure and HLA in healthy donors. Study information: The roughly 130 validation repertoires used the same platform as the roughly 620 first-cohort repertoires, a later analysis reported.

Trimming removed 5 bases from V and 2 bases from J, with 12 bases in between. Germline-derived CDR1 and CDR2 are LNHDA and SQIVND (reference sequence). The CDR3 spans 14 residues. TCRdb keeps only in-frame clones here, not all; method: immunoSEQ multiplex PCR. The repertoire has hundreds of thousands of clones, roughly 90% of them found once; the top ten carry over 0.75%. Study-wide findings and caveats: Listed as cytomegalovirus-associated were over 150 TCR beta chains. CMV antigen specificity of a few CMV-associated chains was confirmed in vitro.

In regard to this clone: Its antigen is currently unknown.

Separate from the roughly 730-subject first cohort, the roughly 130-subject validation cohort was the one that the donors belonged to. J is TRBJ1-1 and V is TRBV19, with D possibly being TRBD1 (6 bases). The clonotype originates from a woman between 18 and 30 years old in good health and CMV-seronegative. Sequencing was performed on PBMCs. The CDR3 here is CASSQGQKNTEAFF. The DNA for the CDR3 is TGTGCCAGTAGTCAAGGACAGAAAAACACTGAAGCTTTCTTT.